The T cell receptor beta chain under discussion was sequenced for a study of blood T cell repertoires in COVID-19. Study summary: Specimens from acute and convalescent COVID-19 originated in the United States, Italy and Spain. T cells, B-cell-depleted T cells, or PBMCs provided the cDNA or gDNA that served as material.

Methods used by the authors: Scientists estimated how many nucleated cells there were by amplifying reference gene primers. Using immunoSEQ multiplex PCR, the repertoire was profiled, and TCRdb retains in-frame clones only, with some absent. The DNA gave D and trimming, while V, J and clone size come from that table. Counted here are approximately 190,000 clones, about 88% occurring once; the ten biggest clones make up roughly 6%. Per the germline V gene, CDR1 is SNHLY and CDR2 is FYNNEI. Deletions cut 4 bases from V and 1 base from J, with 13 bases between. This CDR3 is 15 amino acids long. V is TRBV2 and J is TRBJ2-5, with D perhaps TRBD1 (6 bases). Sequencing was done on a sample of peripheral blood. The sequence came from a woman aged 40 to 55 who had recovered from COVID-19. The chain's CDR3 is CASSAGASSQETQYF. As DNA, the CDR3 is TGTGCCAGCAGTGCAGGGGCGTCGTCCCAAGAGACCCAGTACTTC.